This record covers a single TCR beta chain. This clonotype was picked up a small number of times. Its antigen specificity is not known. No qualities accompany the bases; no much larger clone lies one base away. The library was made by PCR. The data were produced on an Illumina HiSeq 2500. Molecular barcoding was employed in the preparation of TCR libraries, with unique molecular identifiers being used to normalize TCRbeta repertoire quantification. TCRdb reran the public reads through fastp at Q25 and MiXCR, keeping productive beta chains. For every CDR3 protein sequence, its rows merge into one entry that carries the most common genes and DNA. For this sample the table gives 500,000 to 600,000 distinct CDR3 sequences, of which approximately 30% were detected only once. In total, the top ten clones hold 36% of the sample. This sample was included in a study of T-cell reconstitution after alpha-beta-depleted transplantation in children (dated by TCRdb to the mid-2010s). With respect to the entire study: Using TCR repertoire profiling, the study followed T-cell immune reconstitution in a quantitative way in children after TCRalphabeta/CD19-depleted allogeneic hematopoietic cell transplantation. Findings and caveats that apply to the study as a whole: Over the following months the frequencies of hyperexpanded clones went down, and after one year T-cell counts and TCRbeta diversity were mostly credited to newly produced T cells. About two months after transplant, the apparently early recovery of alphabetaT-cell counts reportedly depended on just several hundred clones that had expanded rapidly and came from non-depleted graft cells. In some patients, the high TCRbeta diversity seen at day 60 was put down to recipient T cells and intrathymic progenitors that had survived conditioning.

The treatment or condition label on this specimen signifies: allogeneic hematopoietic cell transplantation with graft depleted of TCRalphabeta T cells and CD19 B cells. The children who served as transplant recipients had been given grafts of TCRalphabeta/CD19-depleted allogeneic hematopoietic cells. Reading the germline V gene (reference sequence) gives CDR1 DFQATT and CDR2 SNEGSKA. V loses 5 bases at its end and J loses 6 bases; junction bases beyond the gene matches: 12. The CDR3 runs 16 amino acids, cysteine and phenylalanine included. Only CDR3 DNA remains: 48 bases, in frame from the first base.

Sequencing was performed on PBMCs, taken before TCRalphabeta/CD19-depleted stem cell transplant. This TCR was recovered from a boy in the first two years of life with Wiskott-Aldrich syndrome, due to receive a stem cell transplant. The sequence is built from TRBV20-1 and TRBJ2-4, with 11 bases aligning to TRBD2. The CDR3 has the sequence CSAGLVAGGPANIQYF. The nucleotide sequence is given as TGCAGTGCTGGGTTGGTAGCGGGAGGGCCCGCAAACATTCAGTACTTC.